The present T cell receptor (beta chain) was sequenced within a study of blood T cells in healthy people across ages. General study points: Across the age range, TCR beta diversity per million T cells fell in a roughly linear way.

The CDR3 is 16 amino acids. CDR1 and CDR2 from the germline V gene are DFQATT and SNEGSKA (reference sequence). The V and J ends lost 6 bases and 7 bases, in that order; junction bases with no gene match: 9. In its sample, this clonotype was seen many times. The antigen is undetermined. For the second PCR, which ran for roughly 6 to 12 cycles, a sample-barcoded 5' primer and a J-beta primer mix were used. TCRdb reprocessed the 5' RACE reads with MiXCR, giving one entry per CDR3 protein. The sample holds 1.5 million to 2 million distinct CDR3 sequences, about 35% seen once. This receptor was obtained from a woman in her twenties or thirties in good health. Sequenced material: blood. The V gene is TRBV20-1, the J gene TRBJ2-1; 16 bases fit TRBD2. CDR3 in amino acids: CSAGTSGRADPNEQFF. The CDR3 DNA reads as TGCAGTGCCGGGACTAGCGGGAGGGCCGACCCAAATGAGCAGTTCTTC.